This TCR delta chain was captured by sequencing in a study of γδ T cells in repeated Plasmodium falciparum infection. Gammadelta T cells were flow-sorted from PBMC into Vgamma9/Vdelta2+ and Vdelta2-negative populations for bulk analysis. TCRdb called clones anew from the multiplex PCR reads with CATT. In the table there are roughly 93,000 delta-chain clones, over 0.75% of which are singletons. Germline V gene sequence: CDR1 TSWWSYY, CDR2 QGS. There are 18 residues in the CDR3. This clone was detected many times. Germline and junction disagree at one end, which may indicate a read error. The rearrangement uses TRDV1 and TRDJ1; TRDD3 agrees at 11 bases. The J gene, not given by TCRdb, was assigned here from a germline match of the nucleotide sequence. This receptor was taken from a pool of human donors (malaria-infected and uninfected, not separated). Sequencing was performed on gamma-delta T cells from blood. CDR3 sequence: CALGAPQGGGYATDKLIF. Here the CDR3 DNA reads TGCGCTCTTGGGGCTCCCCAGGGTGGGGGATACGCCACCGATAAACTCATCTTT.